This T cell receptor beta chain stems from a study of blood T cell repertoires in COVID-19. This clone was detected only once. TCRdb's copy holds only in-frame clones and misses some; the assay was immunoSEQ multiplex PCR. The sample holds approximately 350,000 clones, roughly 90% seen once. J gave up 3 bases and V 5 bases, and 7 bases lay outside the gene matches. The CDR3 covers 16 residues. CDR1 MGHRA and CDR2 YSYEKL come from the germline V gene. The rearrangement joins TRBV4-1 to TRBJ2-1; 10 bases fit TRBD2. The TCR was taken from a woman aged 30 to 39 with COVID-19, enrolled during active disease. The sequenced sample was peripheral blood. CDR3 DNA sequence: TGCGCCAGCAGCGTTACTAGCGGGATTAACTACAATGAGCAGTTCTTC. Translating it yields CASSVTSGINYNEQFF.